This T cell receptor beta chain appears in the sequencing data of a study of blood T cell repertoires in COVID-19. Overall study context: Acute and convalescent COVID-19 specimens originated in the United States, Italy and Spain. PBMCs, B-cell-depleted T cells, or T cells were the source of the cDNA or gDNA that made up the material.

This CDR3 is built from 18 residues. Germline V gene data show CDR1 as MNHEY and CDR2 as SMNVEV (reference sequence). V was pared by 5 bases and J by 1 base, with 7 bases of the junction left unmatched. Authors' processing steps: Estimation of nucleated cell counts relied on the amplification of reference gene primers. Sequencing was performed with immunoSEQ multiplex PCR; in TCRdb, only in-frame clones are kept and a portion is missing. That table supplies the V and J calls and clone size; D and trimming were determined from the DNA. The sample has 250,000 to 300,000 clones, 82% seen once; the top ten hold roughly 3.1%.

Sequencing was done on a sample of peripheral blood. The J gene is TRBJ2-3, the V gene TRBV27; TRBD2 agrees at 15 bases. The receptor was isolated from a woman between 18 and 30 years old with acute or convalescent COVID-19. The CDR3 is CASSLGLAGGYGTDTQYF. CDR3 coding DNA: TGTGCCAGCAGTCTGGGACTAGCGGGAGGTTACGGCACAGATACGCAGTATTTT.